One sample yielded the 30 T cell receptor beta chains listed below, sequenced in a study of CXCR3-negative and CXCR3-positive naive CD8 T cells. Study-wide results and limits: Naive cells positive for CXCR3 carried more hydrophobic TRB CDR3s than CXCR3-negative ones.

Antigens for these TCRs are unknown. cDNA libraries for TRB were generated by 5' RACE incorporating UMI labels. For each CDR3 protein, TCRdb gives one entry from its re-call of the 5' RACE reads, without DNA. Its listing shows around 140,000 distinct CDR3 sequences. The material sequenced was naive CXCR3+ CD8+ T cells from blood. Subset denoted: CD45RO-CCR7+CD27+CD95- naive CD8+ T cells expressing CXCR3 (TNR3+). All receptors come from a human donor in good health. Some clones in this sample may be carry-over from other donors' samples.

The chain employs TRBV27 and TRBJ2-1; TCRdb selects TRBD1, and the lack of DNA leaves this call unchecked. Germline CDR1 is MNHEY and CDR2 is SMNVEV (reference sequence). The CDR3 runs 16 residues. The CDR3 loop reads CASSNRGQGSYNEQFF.

The chain has TRBV19 and TRBJ2-5. Germline loops: CDR1 LNHDA, CDR2 SQIVND (reference sequence). The CDR3 spans 13 residues. Here the CDR3 reads CASRSYAGETQYF.

The chain is built from TRBV19 and TRBJ1-5; without DNA, the TCRdb call of TRBD1 cannot be checked. The germline V gene has CDR1 LNHDA and CDR2 SQIVND (reference sequence). The CDR3 consists of 13 residues. The CDR3 region is CASRLKGNQPQHF.

This chain uses TRBV24-1 with TRBJ2-1. Germline V gene data show CDR1 as KGHDR and CDR2 as SFDVKD. The CDR3 sequence is 13 residues long. The CDR3 loop is CATSEDSYNEQFF.

The chain combines TRBV28 with TRBJ1-5. The CDR3 contains 15 residues. Germline lookup yields CDR1 MDHEN and CDR2 SYDVKM. Here the CDR3 reads CASSGTAGGNQPQHF.

The CDR3: CATTLLAGAYEQYF. V is TRBV6-2 or TRBV6-3 and J is TRBJ2-7; no DNA is available, so the TRBD2 call from TCRdb remains unchecked. In germline, CDR1 is MNHEY, CDR2 SVGEGT. The CDR3 loop spans 14 amino acids.

V and J are TRBV9 and TRBJ2-1; TCRdb indicates TRBD2, and absent DNA this call remains unverified. The CDR3 has 19 amino acids. Germline lookup yields CDR1 SGDLS and CDR2 YYNGEE. The CDR3 loop reads CASSVAGGRPSGSYNEQFF.

This chain joins TRBV28 and TRBJ1-1; TCRdb outputs TRBD1, but without DNA this stays unchecked. There are 13 residues in the CDR3. CDR1 and CDR2 from the germline V gene are MDHEN and SYDVKM. The CDR3 sequence is CASGDRGFTEAFF.

The chain links TRBV29-1 to TRBJ1-1; the D call of TRBD1 rests on TCRdb alone, since no DNA is present to check it. The CDR3 covers 13 residues. Per germline, CDR1 SQVTM and CDR2 ANQGSEA. CDR3 sequence reads: CSVGVGQGAEAFF.

The V and J genes are TRBV29-1 and TRBJ2-1; TCRdb outputs TRBD2, but without DNA this stays unchecked. The CDR3 loop spans 18 amino acids. The germline V gene has CDR1 SQVTM and CDR2 ANQGSEA. The CDR3 loop reads CSVEGLAGGRASYNEQFF.

The gene calls are TRBV10-1 and TRBJ1-5. Germline V gene data show CDR1 as WNHNN and CDR2 as SYGVQD (reference sequence). The CDR3 has 16 amino acids. CDR3 residues: CASRPREGWGNQPQHF.

This chain connects TRBV5-1 to TRBJ2-6; there is no DNA to check the TCRdb D call of TRBD2. The CDR3 runs 18 residues. Germline CDR1 is SGHRS and CDR2 is YFSETQ. Here the CDR3 reads CASSFATGGGSGANVLTF.

CDR3 amino acids: CSVAGGPPLGEQFF. V gene TRBV29-1 combines with J gene TRBJ2-1; checking the TCRdb D call of TRBD2 is not possible without DNA. The CDR3 length is 14 residues. Germline loops: CDR1 SQVTM, CDR2 ANQGSEA.

This chain joins TRBV14 and TRBJ2-7; the D gene TCRdb calls, TRBD1, cannot be checked with no DNA. The CDR3 sequence is 13 residues long. In germline, CDR1 is SGHDN, CDR2 FVKESK. The CDR3 reads CASSPGTRYEQYF. Using reference TRBV14 and TRBJ2-7 for the parts outside the CDR3, the full variable domain is EAGVTQFPSHSVIEKGQTVTLRCDPISGHDNLYWYRRVMGKEIKFLLHFVKESKQDESGMPNNRFLAERTGGTYSTLKVQPAELEDSGVYFCASSPGTRYEQYFGPGTRLTVT.

The CDR3 here is CASRSQPSETQYF. This chain uses TRBV28 with TRBJ2-5; the D call of TRBD2 rests on TCRdb alone, since no DNA is present to check it. This CDR3 spans 13 amino acids. Germline CDR1 MDHEN, CDR2 SYDVKM.

The chain uses TRBV29-1 and TRBJ2-1; TCRdb's D call, TRBD2, is unchecked because there is no DNA. This CDR3 region has 12 residues. Germline V gene sequence: CDR1 SQVTM, CDR2 ANQGSEA. CDR3 protein: CSVSPGGSEQFF.

The rearrangement uses TRBV19 and TRBJ2-1; TCRdb names TRBD2, which stays unverified in the absence of DNA. The CDR3 has 16 amino acids. Germline V gene sequence: CDR1 LNHDA, CDR2 SQIVND (reference sequence). The CDR3 is CASSIGGLGGTNEQFF.

The chain joins TRBV7-9 to TRBJ2-2. This CDR3 has 13 residues. Germline CDR1 is SEHNR and CDR2 is FQNEAQ (reference sequence). This chain's CDR3 is CASSPTSTGELFF. The whole variable domain, filled in from reference TRBV7-9 and TRBJ2-2, reads DTGVSQNPRHKITKRGQNVTFRCDPISEHNRLYWYRQTLGQGPEFLTYFQNEAQLEKSRLLSDRFSAERPKGSFSTLEIQRTEQGDSAMYLCASSPTSTGELFFGEGSRLTVL.

The V call is TRBV10-3, the J call TRBJ2-7. This CDR3 is 13 amino acids long. Germline V gene lookup returns CDR1 ENHRY and CDR2 SYGVKD. The CDR3 spells CAISESKTYEQYF.

The rearrangement joins TRBV27 to TRBJ1-1. Germline assignment: CDR1 MNHEY and CDR2 SMNVEV (reference sequence). The CDR3 has 15 amino acids. CDR3 protein: CASRITSGPNTEAFF.

This CDR3 is CASSVIGQTGSYNEQFF. The chain combines TRBV9 with TRBJ2-1; TCRdb designates TRBD1, a call that cannot be tested without DNA. The CDR3 contains 17 residues. Germline V gene lookup returns CDR1 SGDLS and CDR2 YYNGEE.

The chain carries TRBV28 and TRBJ2-1; there is no DNA to check the TCRdb D call of TRBD2. CDR1 and CDR2 (germline): MDHEN, SYDVKM. The CDR3 extends over 16 amino acids. The CDR3: CASSYWTSGRNNEQFF. The complete variable domain, with remaining parts taken from reference TRBV28 and TRBJ2-1, reads DVKVTQSSRYLVKRTGEKVFLECVQDMDHENMFWYRQDPGLGLRLIYFSYDVKMKEKGDIPEGYSVSREKKERFSLILESASTNQTSMYLCASSYWTSGRNNEQFFGPGTRLTVL.

The gene calls are TRBV28 and TRBJ2-7; TCRdb's assignment of TRBD1 cannot be checked, as there is no DNA. Germline assignment: CDR1 MDHEN and CDR2 SYDVKM. The CDR3 spans 13 residues. The CDR3 here is CAISGLVGYEQYF. The whole variable domain, filled in from reference TRBV28 and TRBJ2-7, reads DVKVTQSSRYLVKRTGEKVFLECVQDMDHENMFWYRQDPGLGLRLIYFSYDVKMKEKGDIPEGYSVSREKKERFSLILESASTNQTSMYLCAISGLVGYEQYFGPGTRLTVT.

The chain carries TRBV7-9 and TRBJ1-1; lacking DNA, the TRBD1 call made by TCRdb goes unchecked. This CDR3 region has 14 residues. Per germline, CDR1 SEHNR and CDR2 FQNEAQ (reference sequence). The chain's CDR3 is CASSSTGDYTEAFF. Combining the CDR3 with reference TRBV7-9 and TRBJ1-1 gives the whole variable domain DTGVSQNPRHKITKRGQNVTFRCDPISEHNRLYWYRQTLGQGPEFLTYFQNEAQLEKSRLLSDRFSAERPKGSFSTLEIQRTEQGDSAMYLCASSSTGDYTEAFFGQGTRLTVV.

V is TRBV28 and J is TRBJ2-7. Germline V gene sequence: CDR1 MDHEN, CDR2 SYDVKM. CDR3 length: 14 amino acids. Here the CDR3 reads CASSSVVGPYEQYF. Based on the CDR3 plus reference TRBV28 and TRBJ2-7, the full variable domain is DVKVTQSSRYLVKRTGEKVFLECVQDMDHENMFWYRQDPGLGLRLIYFSYDVKMKEKGDIPEGYSVSREKKERFSLILESASTNQTSMYLCASSSVVGPYEQYFGPGTRLTVT.

This chain joins TRBV29-1 and TRBJ1-2. Germline loops: CDR1 SQVTM, CDR2 ANQGSEA. The CDR3 contains 20 residues. The CDR3 loop reads CSVESIPSANKNRGINGYTF.

The chain recombines TRBV7-9 with TRBJ2-7. Germline CDR1 reads SEHNR; CDR2 reads FQNEAQ (reference sequence). CDR3 length equals 14 residues. The CDR3 here is CASSPSHRAYEQYF.

This sequence joins TRBV20-1 and TRBJ2-3; TCRdb calls TRBD1, which cannot be checked without DNA. Germline lookup yields CDR1 DFQATT and CDR2 SNEGSKA (reference sequence). There are 13 residues in the CDR3. The CDR3 spells CSARTGGTDTQYF.

This chain uses TRBV7-3 with TRBJ2-3; TCRdb names TRBD1, which stays unverified in the absence of DNA. Germline CDR1 reads SGHTA; CDR2 reads FQGTGA. The CDR3 contains 15 residues. CDR3 sequence: CASSLVAGGSDTQYF. The full variable domain, rest sourced from reference TRBV7-3 and TRBJ2-3, is GAGVSQTPSNKVTEKGKYVELRCDPISGHTALYWYRQSLGQGPEFLIYFQGTGAADDSGLPNDRFFAVRPEGSVSTLKIQRTERGDSAVYLCASSLVAGGSDTQYFGPGTRLTVL.

This chain uses TRBV7-6 with TRBJ2-7; absent DNA, TCRdb's TRBD1 call cannot be checked. CDR1 SGHVS and CDR2 FNYEAQ come from the germline V gene. This CDR3 comprises 15 residues. The CDR3: CASSLGGTPPFEQYF.